A selection of T cell receptor beta chains follows, all from one sample in a study of blood T cell repertoires in COVID-19. The table came from immunoSEQ multiplex PCR; TCRdb's copy has only in-frame clones and leaves some out. The repertoire consists of about 99,000 clones, with less than 90% occurring once and the leading ten covering 4.5% to 6%. Sequenced material: peripheral blood. The receptor set was obtained from a human donor in a cohort sampled during active COVID-19. Each CDR3 is given with its conserved first and last residue. The order of the fields is CDR3 protein, CDR3 DNA, J gene, D gene, V gene, clone size. A D gene is named only where the DNA matches it firmly. Not all rows give a size; the values are once, few, many and, for expanded clones, a class.

CASSLRSTGTNSPLHF | TGTGCCAGCAGCTTAAGGTCGACAGGGACAAATTCACCCCTCCACTTT | TRBJ1-6 | TRBD1 | TRBV7-2 | NA
CASSRPRTGGPVSTEAFF | TGTGCCAGCTCACGCCCTCGGACAGGGGGTCCCGTGAGCACTGAAGCTTTCTTT | TRBJ1-1 | TRBD1 | TRBV18 | NA
CASNFGLAGSLEQYF | TGCGCCAGCAACTTCGGACTAGCGGGGTCCCTCGAGCAGTACTTC | TRBJ2-7 | TRBD2 | TRBV10-1 | NA
CASSLVGNRGDEQFF | TGTGCCAGCAGCTTAGTTGGGAACAGGGGCGATGAGCAGTTCTTC | TRBJ2-1 | TRBD1 | TRBV7-2 | NA
CASGNGQGDEKLFF | TGCGCCAGCGGCAACGGACAGGGAGACGAAAAACTGTTTTTT | TRBJ1-4 | TRBD1 | TRBV5-1 | NA
CASSRMRLAAISYNEQFF | TGTGCCAGCAGCCGAATGCGACTAGCCGCCATCTCCTACAATGAGCAGTTCTTC | TRBJ2-1 | TRBD2 | TRBV5-8 | NA
CASSTGTSGGPSSSTDTQYF | TGTGCCAGCAGCACTGGGACTAGCGGGGGCCCCAGCTCTAGCACAGATACGCAGTATTTT | TRBJ2-3 | TRBD2 | TRBV9 | NA
CASSLGPGETQYF | TGCGCCAGCAGCTTGGGACCCGGGGAGACCCAGTACTTC | TRBJ2-5 | NA | TRBV5-1 | NA
CASSYPESGTIYF | TGTGCCAGCAGTTATCCCGAGTCGGGCACCATATATTTT | TRBJ1-3 | NA | TRBV6-5 | NA
CASSWTGSTTEAFF | TGTGCCAGCAGCTGGACAGGGTCGACCACTGAAGCTTTCTTT | TRBJ1-1 | TRBD1 | TRBV5-4 | NA
CASSKGQGGQETQYF | TGTGCCAGCAGCAAAGGACAGGGAGGACAAGAGACCCAGTACTTC | TRBJ2-5 | TRBD1 | TRBV5-4 | NA
CASSLKDRTNTEAFF | TGTGCCAGCAGCTTGAAAGACAGGACGAACACTGAAGCTTTCTTT | TRBJ1-1 | NA | TRBV7-9 | once
CASSHSYEQYF | TGTGCCAGCAGTCACTCCTACGAGCAGTACTTC | TRBJ2-7 | NA | TRBV6-2/TRBV6-3 | NA
CASSWGASVSSSYEQYF | TGTGCCAGCAGCTGGGGTGCTAGCGTATCGAGCTCCTACGAGCAGTACTTC | TRBJ2-7 | NA | TRBV7-2 | once
CASSPSLPSVADTQYF | TGTGCCAGCTCACCATCCCTCCCCTCAGTGGCAGATACGCAGTATTTT | TRBJ2-3 | NA | TRBV18 | NA
CAISELSSGGETQYF | TGTGCCATCAGTGAGTTGTCTAGCGGAGGAGAGACCCAGTACTTC | TRBJ2-5 | TRBD2 | TRBV10-3 | NA
CASSQGQVFYTGELFF | TGTGCCAGCAGCCAAGGACAGGTATTCTACACCGGGGAGCTGTTTTTT | TRBJ2-2 | NA | TRBV3-1/TRBV3-2 | few